This TCR beta chain was profiled in a study of regulatory T cells in long-lasting Graves disease. Overall study context: New Graves' disease cases had less than 3 months of antithyroid drugs. Study observations and caveats: Study of thyroid tissue was not done, with only peripheral blood studied.

The time point is: newly diagnosed GD, antithyroid drugs for less than 3 months. Scientists built the TCR library using RNA that was extracted from PBMCs. iRepertoire HTBI primers and Arm-PCR of CDR3 regions built TCR beta libraries. TCRdb independently ran MiXCR on the multiplex PCR reads; one entry per CDR3 protein. Counted here are hundreds of thousands of distinct CDR3 sequences, approximately 15% occurring once; the ten biggest clones make up 30%. This clonotype was counted a few times. What it binds is not known. The V and J ends lost 0 bases and 6 bases respectively, with 12 bases between them. CDR1 and CDR2 (germline): SGHRS, YFSETQ. This CDR3 is built from 14 residues. This sample also appeared in a second study, on T cells in Graves' hyperthyroidism and ophthalmopathy.

This receptor was identified in a man aged 35 to 55 with Graves disease. The chain employs TRBV5-1 and TRBJ1-2; D remains ambiguous. Here the sequenced sample was peripheral blood mononuclear cells (PBMCs), taken at new diagnosis, from a patient treated with antithyroid drugs. The CDR3 bases are TGCGCCAGCAGCTTGGATACGGGGTTCGATGGCTACACCTTC. It codes for CASSLDTGFDGYTF.